This TCR beta chain was retrieved from a study of OX40 agonist ivuxolimab in advanced cancers. Sequencing used immunoSEQ multiplex PCR; TCRdb keeps in-frame clones, though not all of them. This sample has 60,000 to 80,000 clones, with 65% to 90% found just once. Losses at the gene ends were 6 bases for V and 6 bases for J; bases not matched to a gene: 9. The CDR3 is made up of 17 amino acids. The germline V gene has CDR1 MNHEY and CDR2 SMNVEV (reference sequence). The V gene is TRBV27, the J gene TRBJ2-1, with 15 bases lining up with TRBD2. The source is an adult with an advanced solid tumor such as melanoma, head and neck, liver or kidney cancer. The source was CD4+ or CD8+ T cells sorted from blood, collected in a trial of the OX40 agonist ivuxolimab. The CDR3 sequence: CASRMRSGLAGGNEQFF. The CDR3 DNA reads as TGTGCCAGCAGGATGAGGTCGGGACTAGCGGGAGGCAATGAGCAGTTCTTC.